These T cell receptor beta chains were read from a single sample in a study of T cell repertoires in cytomegalovirus infection. TCRdb reprocessed the reads with MiXCR, giving one entry per CDR3 protein. The sample consists of 65,000 to 90,000 distinct CDR3 sequences, less than 4.5% of them appearing once. The specimen was PBMCs. The receptors derive from a human donor in good health (CMV status not recorded). Some clones in this sample may be carry-over from other donors' samples. Each CDR3 is given without its conserved first and last residue. A D gene is named only where the DNA matches it firmly.

CDR3 protein: ASSLAGGSTEAF
V gene: TRBV5-4
D gene: -

CDR3 protein: ASSLRASPQETQY
V gene: TRBV7-6
D gene: -

CDR3 protein: SAKDRVQETQY
V gene: TRBV20-1
D gene: TRBD1

CDR3 protein: ASSSGAQFYNEQF
V gene: TRBV5-1
D gene: -

CDR3 protein: ASSYLQGYEQF
V gene: TRBV28
D gene: -

CDR3 protein: ASTPPMDQPQH
V gene: TRBV28
D gene: -

CDR3 protein: ASSLPSNEQF
V gene: TRBV7-2
D gene: -

CDR3 protein: ASSLVVAIADTQY
V gene: TRBV7-6
D gene: -

CDR3 protein: ASTRGYEQY
V gene: TRBV28
D gene: -

CDR3 protein: ASSSTAAGQPQH
V gene: TRBV7-2
D gene: -

CDR3 protein: ASKPMSVLGTDTQY
V gene: TRBV5-1
D gene: -

CDR3 protein: ASSFQLQGYGYT
V gene: TRBV7-2
D gene: -

CDR3 protein: ASSRLAGDLRTYEQF
V gene: TRBV27
D gene: TRBD2

CDR3 protein: ASSPTSGQLEQF
V gene: TRBV2
D gene: TRBD1

CDR3 protein: ASSFPLPRGTEYGYT
V gene: TRBV7-3
D gene: -

CDR3 protein: ASSKQGDTEAF
V gene: TRBV6-2/TRBV6-3
D gene: TRBD1

CDR3 protein: SASNRGGNQPQH
V gene: TRBV20-1
D gene: TRBD1

CDR3 protein: ASSPRRGSYEQY
V gene: TRBV7-2
D gene: -

CDR3 protein: ASKGRRNQPQH
V gene: TRBV6-1
D gene: -

CDR3 protein: SASTGRVDTEAF
V gene: TRBV20-1
D gene: -

CDR3 protein: ASSQTSGAHYYNEQF
V gene: TRBV7-8
D gene: TRBD2

CDR3 protein: ASSLGPGGLEETQY
V gene: TRBV7-2
D gene: -

CDR3 protein: ASSLDLGRMEAF
V gene: TRBV4-1
D gene: -

CDR3 protein: ASSPLGTGRTEAF
V gene: TRBV18
D gene: TRBD1

CDR3 protein: ASSGVPSSYNEQF
V gene: TRBV28
D gene: -

CDR3 protein: ASSDRTGTSPLH
V gene: TRBV9
D gene: TRBD1

CDR3 protein: ASSSRRADSNYGYT
V gene: TRBV7-2
D gene: -

CDR3 protein: ASSPRTGLREKLF
V gene: TRBV7-2
D gene: -

CDR3 protein: ASSQGPGLDQETQY
V gene: TRBV4-3
D gene: -

CDR3 protein: SARGGGEGTSYNEQF
V gene: TRBV20-1
D gene: -

CDR3 protein: ASSLLVTGEETQY
V gene: TRBV4-2
D gene: TRBD1

CDR3 protein: ASSYVRSNQPQH
V gene: TRBV6-2/TRBV6-3
D gene: -

CDR3 protein: ASSYTNYGYT
V gene: TRBV6-2/TRBV6-3
D gene: -

CDR3 protein: ASSLEIGLASREQY
V gene: TRBV7-2
D gene: TRBD2

CDR3 protein: ASSMGSGDDSYEQY
V gene: TRBV7-2
D gene: -

CDR3 protein: ASTPQRGRGGRDGYT
V gene: TRBV7-8
D gene: -

CDR3 protein: ASSPGTGNSGNTIY
V gene: TRBV11-3
D gene: -

CDR3 protein: ASSITGLTPGETQY
V gene: TRBV19
D gene: -

CDR3 protein: ASSLVGGRGQY
V gene: TRBV7-2
D gene: -

CDR3 protein: SARGDRRNEQF
V gene: TRBV20-1
D gene: -

CDR3 protein: ASSYKRGGLNEQF
V gene: TRBV6-2/TRBV6-3
D gene: TRBD2

CDR3 protein: ASSGAENTDTQY
V gene: TRBV5-4
D gene: -

CDR3 protein: ASSPRAGGDSPLH
V gene: TRBV18
D gene: -

CDR3 protein: SARDSMGLMNTEAF
V gene: TRBV20-1
D gene: -

CDR3 protein: ASSLRTGKVTEAF
V gene: TRBV7-2
D gene: TRBD1

CDR3 protein: ASMVAGTDTQY
V gene: TRBV7-8
D gene: -

CDR3 protein: ATEDSWNTEAF
V gene: TRBV6-2/TRBV6-3
D gene: -

CDR3 protein: ASLDRGQPQH
V gene: TRBV10-2
D gene: TRBD1

CDR3 protein: ASSLSPLGNQPQH
V gene: TRBV7-8
D gene: -

CDR3 protein: ASSPRGSNTEAF
V gene: TRBV12-3/TRBV12-4
D gene: -

CDR3 protein: ASSPPGRYEQY
V gene: TRBV7-3
D gene: -

CDR3 protein: SASRLLSGPQH
V gene: TRBV20-1
D gene: -

CDR3 protein: SANLGLADTQY
V gene: TRBV20-1
D gene: -

CDR3 protein: ASSQSPGGVGEQY
V gene: TRBV4-2
D gene: TRBD1

CDR3 protein: ASSSLLGTNEKLF
V gene: TRBV7-1
D gene: -